Listed below are T cell receptor beta chains from one sample, sequenced in a study of human T cells and chemical hapten exposure. TCRdb redid the calling of the RACE reads with MiXCR, one entry per CDR3 protein. Here the sample spans some 77,000 distinct CDR3 sequences, about 9.4% being singletons. The sequencing used whole blood, collected in connection with sensitization to the hapten diphenylcyclopropenone (DPC). The receptors originated from a woman aged 45-59 years with alopecia areata. Some clones in this sample may be carry-over from other donors' samples. Both conserved end residues are part of each CDR3. The D gene is left open where the match is weak. Clone size is shown for a subset of rows, as once, few, many or a class of expanded clone.

v_call,d_call,j_call,clone_size,cdr3_aa,cdr3_nt
TRBV5-6,-,TRBJ2-5,-,CASSLVSDQETQYF,TGTGCCAGCAGCTTGGTGTCAGACCAAGAGACCCAGTACTTC
TRBV20-1,TRBD1,TRBJ1-2,few,CSADGTANYGYTF,TGCAGTGCGGACGGGACAGCTAACTATGGCTACACCTTC
TRBV6-2/TRBV6-3,-,TRBJ2-4,-,CASSYVTLGKNIQYF,TGTGCCAGCAGTTACGTGACACTCGGCAAAAACATTCAGTACTTC
TRBV6-2/TRBV6-3,-,TRBJ2-5,few,CASSELKGTQYF,TGTGCCAGCAGTGAACTAAAAGGGACCCAGTACTTC
TRBV4-1,TRBD2,TRBJ2-3,many,CASSQGGTSGSTDTQYF,TGCGCCAGCAGCCAAGGGGGAACTAGCGGGAGCACAGATACGCAGTATTTT
TRBV14,-,TRBJ1-5,many,CASSQGNQPQHF,TGTGCCAGCAGCCAAGGTAATCAGCCCCAGCATTTT
TRBV12-3/TRBV12-4,-,TRBJ1-5,many,CASSPYENQPQHF,TGTGCCAGCAGCCCTTATGAGAATCAGCCCCAGCATTTT
TRBV6-1,-,TRBJ2-3,few,CASKVAGGSTDTQYF,TGTGCCAGCAAGGTTGCGGGCGGGAGCACAGATACGCAGTATTTT
TRBV29-1,TRBD1,TRBJ2-4,few,CSPSTGVGAKNIQYF,TGCAGCCCATCGACAGGGGTCGGGGCCAAAAACATTCAGTACTTC
TRBV11-2,-,TRBJ2-1,-,CASSLVKLFKFF,TGTGCCAGCAGCTTAGTGAAACTATTCAAGTTCTTC
TRBV29-1,TRBD1,TRBJ1-1,few,CSVDSGGLTEAFF,TGCAGCGTTGATTCAGGGGGCTTAACTGAAGCTTTCTTT
TRBV7-2,TRBD2,TRBJ2-1,-,CASRRTSGSNEQFF,TGTGCCAGCAGGAGGACTAGCGGGAGCAATGAGCAGTTCTTC
TRBV5-4,TRBD2,TRBJ2-3,few,CASSSNAGLGTDTQYF,TGTGCCAGCAGCTCAAATGCGGGACTAGGAACAGATACGCAGTATTTT
TRBV19,TRBD2,TRBJ2-4,few,CASSIDLLGGRQRKNIQYF,TGTGCCAGTAGTATAGACCTCCTAGGCGGGAGGCAGAGGAAAAACATTCAGTACTTC
TRBV11-2,TRBD2,TRBJ2-7,few,CASSRGTRSSYEQYF,TGTGCCAGCAGCCGCGGGACTAGGAGCTCCTACGAGCAGTACTTC
TRBV12-3/TRBV12-4,-,TRBJ2-1,few,CASRRSLSEQFF,TGTGCCAGCAGACGATCGTTGAGTGAGCAGTTCTTC
TRBV7-3,-,TRBJ2-1,few,CASSSAGTVTRYEQFF,TGTGCCAGCAGCTCTGCCGGGACTGTAACAAGATATGAGCAGTTCTTC
TRBV21-1,-,TRBJ2-1,few,CASSKVRKREGYNEQFF,TGTGCCAGCAGCAAAGTGCGGAAGCGGGAGGGATACAATGAGCAGTTCTTC
TRBV20-1,-,TRBJ2-7,-,CSARDRGAYEQYF,TGCAGTGCTAGAGATAGGGGAGCCTACGAGCAGTACTTC
TRBV29-1,TRBD1,TRBJ1-5,-,CSVGGGQGFGPQHF,TGCAGCGTTGGAGGGGGACAGGGGTTTGGGCCCCAGCATTTT
TRBV20-1,-,TRBJ1-2,few,CSATGWNSEGYTF,TGCAGTGCTACAGGGTGGAACAGCGAGGGCTACACCTTC
TRBV15,-,TRBJ2-7,few,CATSRGRDGSYEQYF,TGTGCCACCAGCAGAGGAAGGGACGGCTCCTACGAGCAGTACTTC
TRBV5-1,-,TRBJ2-2,-,CASSLWAETGELFF,TGCGCCAGCAGCTTGTGGGCGGAGACCGGGGAGCTGTTTTTT
TRBV2,TRBD2,TRBJ2-3,-,CASSKTSGDTDTQYF,TGTGCCAGCAGTAAGACTAGCGGGGACACAGATACGCAGTATTTT
TRBV20-1,-,TRBJ2-5,few,CSAGVQETQYF,TGCAGTGCTGGGGTACAAGAGACCCAGTACTTC
TRBV14,TRBD1,TRBJ1-6,few,CASSQTPGQINSPLHF,TGTGCCAGCAGCCAAACTCCGGGACAGATTAATTCACCCCTCCACTTT
TRBV5-4,TRBD2,TRBJ2-5,-,CASTLAGGEGTQYF,TGTGCCAGCACCTTAGCGGGGGGAGAGGGGACCCAGTACTTC
TRBV29-1,-,TRBJ1-1,-,CSVARAGTEAFF,TGCAGCGTTGCGAGAGCGGGCACTGAAGCTTTCTTT
TRBV19,TRBD1,TRBJ1-5,many,CASSTGQDNQPQHF,TGTGCCAGTAGTACCGGACAGGACAATCAGCCCCAGCATTTT
TRBV28,TRBD1,TRBJ2-7,-,CASSRGQGAREQYF,TGTGCCAGCAGTCGAGGCCAGGGGGCGCGCGAGCAGTACTTC
TRBV11-2,TRBD1,TRBJ1-1,many,CASSSQGRGTEAFF,TGTGCCAGCAGCTCACAGGGGAGGGGCACTGAAGCTTTCTTT
TRBV12-5,TRBD1,TRBJ1-1,many,CASGSYRGLLGTEAFF,TGTGCTAGTGGTTCGTACAGGGGGCTTCTTGGGACTGAAGCTTTCTTT
TRBV5-1,TRBD2,TRBJ2-5,few,CASSPSGTSGIQETQYF,TGCGCCAGCAGCCCCTCCGGGACTAGCGGGATCCAAGAGACCCAGTACTTC
TRBV29-1,-,TRBJ2-6,-,CSVDFSGTARVGANVLTF,TGCAGCGTTGACTTCAGCGGGACAGCCCGAGTCGGGGCCAACGTCCTGACTTTC
TRBV19,-,TRBJ2-7,many,CASSITGRYEQYF,TGTGCCAGTAGTATAACGGGAAGGTACGAGCAGTACTTC
TRBV19,TRBD1,TRBJ2-4,many,CASSTGQGGKNIQYF,TGTGCCAGTAGTACGGGACAGGGGGGAAAAAACATTCAGTACTTC
TRBV29-1,TRBD1,TRBJ1-2,few,CSVEGQGAYGYTF,TGCAGCGTTGAGGGACAGGGGGCTTATGGCTACACCTTC
TRBV30,-,TRBJ1-5,few,CAWSGGNQPQHF,TGTGCCTGGAGTGGAGGCAATCAGCCCCAGCATTTT
TRBV18,-,TRBJ1-5,many,CASSPTASNQPQHF,TGTGCCAGCTCACCGACAGCTAGCAATCAGCCCCAGCATTTT
TRBV5-1,-,TRBJ2-1,few,CASSYTSSEQFF,TGCGCCAGCAGCTATACTAGTTCTGAGCAGTTCTTC
TRBV11-2,-,TRBJ1-1,many,CASSPRARVNTEAFF,TGTGCCAGCAGCCCGCGCGCGAGGGTGAACACTGAAGCTTTCTTT
TRBV6-5,TRBD1,TRBJ1-3,few,CASRDRGASGNTIYF,TGTGCCAGCAGGGACAGGGGAGCCTCTGGAAACACCATATATTTT
TRBV20-1,TRBD1,TRBJ2-7,-,CSASEGTGGLEQYF,TGCAGTGCTAGTGAAGGGACAGGGGGCCTCGAGCAGTACTTC
TRBV19,TRBD1,TRBJ1-5,many,CASSEQGGNQPQHF,TGTGCCAGTTCGGAACAGGGGGGCAATCAGCCCCAGCATTTT
TRBV12-3/TRBV12-4,-,TRBJ2-7,few,CASSFGPSSYEQYF,TGTGCCAGCAGTTTTGGCCCGAGCTCCTACGAGCAGTACTTC
TRBV29-1,-,TRBJ2-2,-,CSVEDPLPRGGELFF,TGCAGCGTTGAAGATCCCCTCCCCAGGGGCGGGGAGCTGTTTTTT
TRBV30,TRBD2,TRBJ2-5,many,CAWSTSGRGETQYF,TGTGCCTGGTCCACTAGCGGGAGAGGGGAGACCCAGTACTTC